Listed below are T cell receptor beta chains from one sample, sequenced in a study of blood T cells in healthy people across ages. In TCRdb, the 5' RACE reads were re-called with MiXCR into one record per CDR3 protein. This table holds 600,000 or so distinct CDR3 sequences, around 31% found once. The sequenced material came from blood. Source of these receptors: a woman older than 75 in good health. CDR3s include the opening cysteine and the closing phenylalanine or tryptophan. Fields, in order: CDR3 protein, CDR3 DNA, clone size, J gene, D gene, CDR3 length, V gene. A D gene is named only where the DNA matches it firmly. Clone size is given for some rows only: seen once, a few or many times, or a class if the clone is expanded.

CDR3: CSARLTSSFPYEQYF
DNA: TGCAGTGCTAGATTGACATCCTCCTTTCCCTACGAGCAGTACTTC
size: many
J: TRBJ2-7
D: .
length: 15
V: TRBV20-1

CDR3: CAWSVRGQGNQPQHF
DNA: TGTGCCTGGAGTGTAAGGGGACAGGGAAATCAGCCCCAGCATTTT
size: .
J: TRBJ1-5
D: TRBD1
length: 15
V: TRBV30

CDR3: CASNQREGVYEQYF
DNA: TGTGCCAGCAACCAGCGGGAGGGCGTCTACGAGCAGTACTTC
size: .
J: TRBJ2-7
D: TRBD2
length: 14
V: TRBV6-6

CDR3: CASSKERARENEQYF
DNA: TGTGCCAGCAGCAAAGAAAGGGCCCGGGAGAACGAGCAGTACTTC
size: once
J: TRBJ2-7
D: .
length: 15
V: TRBV21-1

CDR3: CASSLGAPRGYTF
DNA: TGTGCCAGCAGCTTAGGAGCGCCCAGAGGCTACACCTTC
size: .
J: TRBJ1-2
D: .
length: 13
V: TRBV7-2

CDR3: CSALAGGCFLGGNEQFF
DNA: TGCAGTGCTCTAGCGGGGGGATGTTTTTTGGGCGGCAATGAGCAGTTCTTC
size: .
J: TRBJ2-1
D: TRBD2
length: 17
V: TRBV20-1

CDR3: CACSIRDSYTEAFF
DNA: TGTGCCTGCAGCATCCGGGACAGCTACACTGAAGCTTTCTTT
size: .
J: TRBJ1-1
D: TRBD1
length: 14
V: TRBV5-5

CDR3: CASSLESLNIGELFF
DNA: TGTGCCAGCAGCTTAGAAAGCCTGAACATCGGGGAGCTGTTTTTT
size: .
J: TRBJ2-2
D: .
length: 15
V: TRBV7-9

CDR3: CASNRGSPQETQYF
DNA: TGCGCCAGCAACAGGGGCTCCCCTCAAGAGACCCAGTACTTC
size: .
J: TRBJ2-5
D: TRBD1
length: 14
V: TRBV5-1

CDR3: CASSLGGSGVTAGDQYF
DNA: TGTGCCAGCAGCTTAGGAGGTAGCGGGGTCACGGCCGGGGACCAGTACTTC
size: many
J: TRBJ2-5
D: TRBD2
length: 17
V: TRBV7-2

CDR3: CATSLTTGGGGNEQFF
DNA: TGTGCCACCAGCTTAACGACAGGAGGAGGGGGCAATGAGCAGTTCTTC
size: many
J: TRBJ2-1
D: .
length: 16
V: TRBV15

CDR3: CASSFDSRGAFF
DNA: TGTGCCAGCAGTTTCGACAGTCGAGGGGCTTTCTTT
size: many
J: TRBJ1-1
D: .
length: 12
V: TRBV6-1

CDR3: CASTIGGATGEKLFF
DNA: TGTGCCAGCACCATAGGGGGGGCGACAGGGGAAAAACTGTTTTTT
size: .
J: TRBJ1-4
D: TRBD1
length: 15
V: TRBV2

CDR3: CSARRLGTEAFF
DNA: TGCAGTGCTAGACGCCTGGGGACTGAAGCTTTCTTT
size: .
J: TRBJ1-1
D: .
length: 12
V: TRBV20-1

CDR3: CASSSFGMNTEAFF
DNA: TGTGCCAGCAGTTCCTTCGGGATGAACACTGAAGCTTTCTTT
size: many
J: TRBJ1-1
D: .
length: 14
V: TRBV6-2/TRBV6-3

CDR3: CASSLNSGTEAFF
DNA: TGTGCCAGCAGCTTGAACAGTGGGACTGAAGCTTTCTTT
size: many
J: TRBJ1-1
D: .
length: 13
V: TRBV7-8

CDR3: CASSFTGTGGNYGYTF
DNA: TGTGCCAGCAGTTTCACCGGGACAGGGGGCAACTATGGCTACACCTTC
size: .
J: TRBJ1-2
D: TRBD1
length: 16
V: TRBV28

CDR3: CASSDSDTDTQYF
DNA: TGTGCCAGCAGCGACAGCGATACAGATACGCAGTATTTT
size: few
J: TRBJ2-3
D: .
length: 13
V: TRBV6-2/TRBV6-3

CDR3: CASYLGQGLEQYF
DNA: TGTGCCAGTTATCTGGGACAGGGCCTCGAGCAGTACTTC
size: many
J: TRBJ2-7
D: TRBD1
length: 13
V: TRBV6-5

CDR3: CASSSDGTGRYNEQFF
DNA: TGTGCCAGCAGCTCCGACGGGACAGGGCGGTACAATGAGCAGTTCTTC
size: few
J: TRBJ2-1
D: TRBD1
length: 16
V: TRBV7-2

CDR3: CASSWGQQFSGANVLTF
DNA: TGTGCCAGCAGCTGGGGACAGCAATTCTCTGGGGCCAACGTCCTGACTTTC
size: many
J: TRBJ2-6
D: TRBD1
length: 17
V: TRBV7-6

CDR3: CASSQDGFSGNTIYF
DNA: TGTGCCAGCAGCCAGGACGGGTTCTCTGGAAACACCATATATTTT
size: few
J: TRBJ1-3
D: .
length: 15
V: TRBV6-5

CDR3: CASSPDRDDQPQHF
DNA: TGTGCCAGCAGCCCGGACAGAGACGATCAGCCCCAGCATTTT
size: .
J: TRBJ1-5
D: .
length: 14
V: TRBV7-9

CDR3: CAISENSESSYEQYF
DNA: TGTGCCATCAGTGAGAACAGTGAATCCTCCTACGAGCAGTACTTC
size: .
J: TRBJ2-7
D: .
length: 15
V: TRBV10-3

CDR3: CAIRTGASSYNEQFF
DNA: TGTGCCATCAGGACGGGGGCGAGCTCCTACAATGAGCAGTTCTTC
size: many
J: TRBJ2-1
D: .
length: 15
V: TRBV10-3

CDR3: CASSPRGSRNTGELFF
DNA: TGTGCCAGCAGCCCTAGGGGTAGCAGGAACACCGGGGAGCTGTTTTTT
size: few
J: TRBJ2-2
D: .
length: 16
V: TRBV5-4

CDR3: CASSPEGQRLPYEQYF
DNA: TGTGCCAGCAGTCCCGAGGGACAGCGGTTACCCTACGAGCAGTACTTC
size: .
J: TRBJ2-7
D: TRBD1
length: 16
V: TRBV12-3/TRBV12-4